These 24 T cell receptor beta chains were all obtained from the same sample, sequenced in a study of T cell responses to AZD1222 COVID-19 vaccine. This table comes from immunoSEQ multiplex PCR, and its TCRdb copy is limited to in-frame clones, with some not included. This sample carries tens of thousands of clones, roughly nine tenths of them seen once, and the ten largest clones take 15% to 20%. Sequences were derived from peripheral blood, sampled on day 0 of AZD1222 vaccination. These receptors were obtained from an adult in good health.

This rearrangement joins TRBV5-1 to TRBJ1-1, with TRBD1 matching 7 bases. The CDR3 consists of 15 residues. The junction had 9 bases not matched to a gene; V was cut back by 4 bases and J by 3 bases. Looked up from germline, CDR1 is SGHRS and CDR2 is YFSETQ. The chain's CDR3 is CASSLRTGGDTEAFF. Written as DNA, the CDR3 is TGCGCCAGCAGCCTCCGGACAGGTGGGGACACTGAAGCTTTCTTT.

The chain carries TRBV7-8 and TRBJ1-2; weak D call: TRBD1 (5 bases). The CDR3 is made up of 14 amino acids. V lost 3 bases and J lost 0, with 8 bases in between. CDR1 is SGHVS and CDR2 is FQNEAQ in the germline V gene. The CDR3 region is CASSFTGPNYGYTF. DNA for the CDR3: TGTGCCAGCAGCTTCACAGGACCTAACTATGGCTACACCTTC.

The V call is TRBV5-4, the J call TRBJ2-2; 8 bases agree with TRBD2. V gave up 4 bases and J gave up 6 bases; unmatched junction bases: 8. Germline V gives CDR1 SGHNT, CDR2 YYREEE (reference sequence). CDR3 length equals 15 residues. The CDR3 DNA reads TGTGCCAGCAGCGCGGGGGGAGATCAGGCCGGGGAGCTGTTTTTT. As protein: CASSAGGDQAGELFF.

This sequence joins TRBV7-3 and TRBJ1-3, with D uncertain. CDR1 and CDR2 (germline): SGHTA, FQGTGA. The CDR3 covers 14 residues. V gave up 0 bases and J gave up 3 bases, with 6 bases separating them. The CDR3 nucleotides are TGTGCCAGCAGCTTAACGAGGGATGGAAACACCATATATTTT. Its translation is CASSLTRDGNTIYF. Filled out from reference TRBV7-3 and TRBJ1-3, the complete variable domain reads GAGVSQTPSNKVTEKGKYVELRCDPISGHTALYWYRQSLGQGPEFLIYFQGTGAADDSGLPNDRFFAVRPEGSVSTLKIQRTERGDSAVYLCASSLTRDGNTIYFGEGSWLTVV.

DNA of the CDR3: TGTGCCAGCAGCTTCGGGACTAGCTATGAGCAGTTCTTC. It codes for CASSFGTSYEQFF. J is TRBJ2-1 and V is TRBV5-4; TRBD2 agrees at 9 bases. The CDR3 sequence is 13 residues long. In germline, CDR1 is SGHNT, CDR2 YYREEE (reference sequence). The J segment lost 8 bases and the V segment lost 2 bases, leaving 2 bases of the junction unmatched.

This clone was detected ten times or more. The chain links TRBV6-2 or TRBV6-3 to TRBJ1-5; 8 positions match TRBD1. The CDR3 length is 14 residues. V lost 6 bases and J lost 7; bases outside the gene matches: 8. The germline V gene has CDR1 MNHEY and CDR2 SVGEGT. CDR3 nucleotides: TGTGCCAGCAGGTACGCAGGGGGCGAGCAGCCCCAGCATTTT. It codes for CASRYAGGEQPQHF.

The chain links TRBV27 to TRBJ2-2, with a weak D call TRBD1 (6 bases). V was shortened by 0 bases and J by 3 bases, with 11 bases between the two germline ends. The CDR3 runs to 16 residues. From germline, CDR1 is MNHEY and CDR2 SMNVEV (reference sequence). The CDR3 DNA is TGTGCCAGCAGTTTATCTTGGCAGGGGTACACCGGGGAGCTGTTTTTT. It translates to CASSLSWQGYTGELFF.

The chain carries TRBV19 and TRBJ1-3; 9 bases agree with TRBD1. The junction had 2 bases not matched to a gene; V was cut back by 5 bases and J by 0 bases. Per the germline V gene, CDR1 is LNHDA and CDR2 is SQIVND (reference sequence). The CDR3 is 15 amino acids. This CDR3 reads CASSPTGGSGNTIYF. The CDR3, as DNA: TGTGCCAGTAGTCCGACAGGGGGCTCTGGAAACACCATATATTTT.

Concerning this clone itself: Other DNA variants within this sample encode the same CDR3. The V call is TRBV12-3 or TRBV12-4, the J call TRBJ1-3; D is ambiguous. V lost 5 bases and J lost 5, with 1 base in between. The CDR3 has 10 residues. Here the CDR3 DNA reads TGTGCCAGCAGTCGAAACACCATATATTTT. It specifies CASSRNTIYF.

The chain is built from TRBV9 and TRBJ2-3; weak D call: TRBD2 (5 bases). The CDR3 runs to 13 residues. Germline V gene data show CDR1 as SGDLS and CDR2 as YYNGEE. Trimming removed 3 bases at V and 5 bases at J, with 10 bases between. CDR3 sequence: CASSARVKDTQYF. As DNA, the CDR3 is TGTGCCAGCAGCGCGAGGGTGAAAGATACGCAGTATTTT.

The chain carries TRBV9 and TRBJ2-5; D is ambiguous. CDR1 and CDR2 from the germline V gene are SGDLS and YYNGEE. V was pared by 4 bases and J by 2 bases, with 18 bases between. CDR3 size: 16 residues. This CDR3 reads CASSPRYGLTQETQYF. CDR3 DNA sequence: TGTGCCAGCAGCCCTCGTTACGGTCTTACGCAAGAGACCCAGTACTTC. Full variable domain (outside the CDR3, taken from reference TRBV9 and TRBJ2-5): DSGVTQTPKHLITATGQRVTLRCSPRSGDLSVYWYQQSLDQGLQFLIQYYNGEERAKGNILERFSAQQFPDLHSELNLSSLELGDSALYFCASSPRYGLTQETQYFGPGTRLLVL.

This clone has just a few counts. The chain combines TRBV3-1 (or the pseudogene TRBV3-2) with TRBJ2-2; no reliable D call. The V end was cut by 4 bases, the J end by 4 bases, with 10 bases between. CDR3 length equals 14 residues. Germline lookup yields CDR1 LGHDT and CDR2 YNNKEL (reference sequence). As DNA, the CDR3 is TGTGCCAGCAGCCCCCGGACGGGCACCGGGGAGCTGTTTTTT. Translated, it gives CASSPRTGTGELFF.

The CDR3 region has the DNA TGTGCCAGCAGTGAAAGGGGGGGAAGACTGTTTTTT. It specifies CASSERGGRLFF. The V call is TRBV6-1, the J call TRBJ1-4, with a possible D match to TRBD1 (6 bases). The CDR3 is 12 residues long. V lost 2 bases, J lost 13 bases, and 11 bases lay in between. From germline, CDR1 is MNHNS and CDR2 SASEGT.

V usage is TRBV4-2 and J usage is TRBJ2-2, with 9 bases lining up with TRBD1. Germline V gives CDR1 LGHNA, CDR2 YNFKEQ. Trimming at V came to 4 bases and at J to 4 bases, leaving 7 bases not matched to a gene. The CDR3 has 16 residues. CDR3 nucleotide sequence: TGTGCCAGCAGCCCCTCGAACAGGGGGCGCACCGGGGAGCTGTTTTTT. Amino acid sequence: CASSPSNRGRTGELFF.

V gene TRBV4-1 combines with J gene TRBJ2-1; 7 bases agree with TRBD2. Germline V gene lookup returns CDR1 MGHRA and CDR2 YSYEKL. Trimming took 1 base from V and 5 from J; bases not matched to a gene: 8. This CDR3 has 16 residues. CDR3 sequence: CASSQGGGTIDNEQFF. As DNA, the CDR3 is TGCGCCAGCAGCCAAGGGGGGGGTACTATCGACAATGAGCAGTTCTTC.

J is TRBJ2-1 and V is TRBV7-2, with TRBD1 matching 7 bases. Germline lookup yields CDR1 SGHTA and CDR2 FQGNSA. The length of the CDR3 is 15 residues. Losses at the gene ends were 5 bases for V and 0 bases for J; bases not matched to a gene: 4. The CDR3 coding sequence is TGTGCCAGCAGCATACAGGGGAGCTCCTACAATGAGCAGTTCTTC. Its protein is CASSIQGSSYNEQFF.

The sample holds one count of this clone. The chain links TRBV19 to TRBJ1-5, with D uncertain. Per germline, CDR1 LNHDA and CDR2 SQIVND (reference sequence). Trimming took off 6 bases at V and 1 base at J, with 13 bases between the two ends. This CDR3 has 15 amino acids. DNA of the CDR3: TGTGCCAGTAGCGACCAGTCTGGGAGCAATCAGCCCCAGCATTTT. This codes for CASSDQSGSNQPQHF.

CDR3 DNA sequence: TGTGCCACCAGCAGAGGGGGGACAGGGAAGGCCTACGAGCAGTACTTC. It yields the protein CATSRGGTGKAYEQYF. The chain recombines TRBV15 with TRBJ2-7; TRBD1 matches 9 bases. The trim removed 1 base at V and 2 bases at J, leaving 6 bases unmatched. The CDR3 runs to 16 residues. Germline CDR1 reads LNHNV; CDR2 reads YYDKDF (reference sequence).

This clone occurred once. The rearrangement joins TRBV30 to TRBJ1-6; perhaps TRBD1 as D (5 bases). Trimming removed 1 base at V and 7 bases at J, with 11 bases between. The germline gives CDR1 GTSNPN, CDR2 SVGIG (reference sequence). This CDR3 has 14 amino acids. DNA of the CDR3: TGTGCCTGGAGTGGGGGGGTGGGCAATTCACCCCTCCACTTT. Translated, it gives CAWSGGVGNSPLHF.

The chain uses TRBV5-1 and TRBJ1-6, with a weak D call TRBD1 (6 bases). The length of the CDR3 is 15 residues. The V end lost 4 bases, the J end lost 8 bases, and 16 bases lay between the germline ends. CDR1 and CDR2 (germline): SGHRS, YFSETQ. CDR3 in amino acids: CASSIEQGSDSPLHF. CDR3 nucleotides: TGCGCCAGCAGCATAGAACAGGGATCGGATTCACCCCTCCACTTT.

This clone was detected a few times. The DNA of the CDR3 is TGCGCCAGCAGTGAGTCACGGGCCACCGGGGAGCTGTTTTTT. It translates to CASSESRATGELFF. The chain employs TRBV10-1 and TRBJ2-2; no clear D. The V end lost 0 bases, the J end lost 4 bases, and 6 bases lay between the germline ends. The CDR3 covers 14 residues. Germline V CDR1 and CDR2: WNHNN, SYGVQD (reference sequence).

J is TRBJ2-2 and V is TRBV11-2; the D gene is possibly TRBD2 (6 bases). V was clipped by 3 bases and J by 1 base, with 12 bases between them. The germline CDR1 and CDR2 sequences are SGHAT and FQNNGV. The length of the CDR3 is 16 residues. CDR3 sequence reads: CASSLLGSGNTGELFF. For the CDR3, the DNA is TGTGCCAGCAGCTTGTTGGGTAGCGGGAACACCGGGGAGCTGTTTTTT.

The CDR3 DNA sequence: TGTGCCAGCAGCTTACCGCCCGGGACAGGGGGCGAGCAGTACTTC. Translation gives CASSLPPGTGGEQYF. The chain has TRBV5-4 and TRBJ2-7, with 11 bases identical to TRBD1. The J segment lost 6 bases and the V segment lost 2 bases, leaving 7 bases of the junction unmatched. This CDR3 region has 15 residues. The germline V gene encodes CDR1 SGHNT and CDR2 YYREEE (reference sequence).

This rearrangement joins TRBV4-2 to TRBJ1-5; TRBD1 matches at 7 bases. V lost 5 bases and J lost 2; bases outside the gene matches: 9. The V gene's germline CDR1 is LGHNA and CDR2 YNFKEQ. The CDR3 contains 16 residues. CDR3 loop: CASSSRQGGGNQPQHF. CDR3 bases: TGTGCCAGCAGCTCCCGACAGGGAGGGGGCAATCAGCCCCAGCATTTT.